These T cell receptor beta chains were read from a single sample in a study of tumour-infiltrating T cells in Burkitt lymphoma. Profiled with immunoSEQ multiplex PCR; TCRdb holds only in-frame clones, not every one. The sample yields around 45,000 clones, around 30% seen once. Material: tumor tissue. These receptors all come from a human donor with Burkitt lymphoma. The CDR3 runs from the conserved cysteine through the conserved F or W. The D gene is left open where the match is weak. Rows give clone size only sometimes, using once, few, many, or a class for an expanded clone.

j_gene	v_gene	abundance	d_gene	CDR3aa	CDR3nt
TRBJ2-7	TRBV7-2	few	TRBD1	CASSWTGSSYEQYF	TGTGCCAGCAGCTGGACAGGGAGCTCCTACGAGCAGTACTTC
TRBJ1-2	TRBV14	.	TRBD1	CASSPRRDRRGNYGYTF	TGTGCCAGCAGCCCAAGGCGGGACAGGCGGGGGAACTATGGCTACACCTTC
TRBJ2-1	TRBV5-1	.	TRBD2	CASTDGGSYNEQFF	TGCGCCAGCACTGACGGGGGGTCCTACAATGAGCAGTTCTTC
TRBJ2-2	TRBV25-1	.	.	CASSHYRNTGELFF	TGTGCCAGCAGTCACTACCGTAACACCGGGGAGCTGTTTTTT
TRBJ2-1	TRBV11-1	.	.	CASSLRQGRFDEQFF	TGTGCCAGCAGCTTACGTCAGGGAAGGTTCGATGAGCAGTTCTTC
TRBJ1-1	TRBV19	.	.	CASSKGRDGLTEAFF	TGTGCCAGTAGTAAAGGCAGGGATGGTTTAACTGAAGCTTTCTTT
TRBJ1-5	TRBV19	.	.	CASSIVKGQPQHF	TGTGCCAGTAGTATAGTTAAGGGACAGCCCCAGCATTTT
TRBJ2-5	TRBV18	.	.	CASSPPGSQETQYF	TGTGCCAGCTCACCACCGGGCAGTCAAGAGACCCAGTACTTC
TRBJ1-1	TRBV5-1	medium-sized	.	CASSLRPGNTEAFF	TGCGCCAGCAGCTTGCGTCCAGGAAATACTGAAGCTTTCTTT
TRBJ2-7	TRBV5-4	.	.	CASSFTGSYEQYF	TGTGCCAGCAGCTTCACCGGTTCCTACGAGCAGTACTTC
TRBJ2-5	TRBV4-3	.	.	CASSHLADRGETQYF	TGCGCCAGCAGCCATTTGGCAGATCGCGGGGAGACCCAGTACTTC
TRBJ2-7	TRBV7-6	.	TRBD2	CASSLGGTSGGYYEQYF	TGTGCCAGCAGCTTAGGAGGGACTAGCGGGGGGTACTACGAGCAGTACTTC
TRBJ1-6	TRBV6-5	.	.	CASSYSKGRNSPLHF	TGTGCCAGCAGTTACTCAAAAGGACGTAATTCACCCCTCCACTTT
TRBJ1-1	TRBV2	few	.	CASSGRGGDTEAFF	TGTGCCAGCAGTGGCCGGGGCGGGGACACTGAAGCTTTCTTT
TRBJ1-5	TRBV2	.	.	CASSEVTSNQPQHF	TGTGCCAGCAGTGAAGTGACGAGCAATCAGCCCCAGCATTTT
TRBJ2-3	TRBV27	.	TRBD1	CASSFKGQREYF	TGTGCCAGCAGTTTTAAGGGACAGAGGGAGTATTTT
TRBJ1-1	TRBV7-2	.	.	CASSFPTGTEAFF	TGTGCCAGCAGCTTCCCCACCGGCACTGAAGCTTTCTTT
TRBJ2-3	TRBV5-1	.	TRBD2	CASGRRGGSTDTQYF	TGCGCCAGCGGGCGGCGGGGGGGGAGCACAGATACGCAGTATTTT